This T cell receptor beta chain was identified during a study of human T cells and chemical hapten exposure. Study-level information: Upper inner arm skin measuring approximately 2 cm by approximately 2 cm received 2% DPC for sensitization.

The CDR3 extends over 13 amino acids. Trimming took off 5 bases at V and 4 bases at J, with 12 bases between the two ends. MiXCR was run by TCRdb on the RACE reads, yielding one entry per CDR3 protein. The sample yields more than 300,000 distinct CDR3 sequences, approximately 5.1% seen once. Time point defined: pre-sensitization, week 0. The sample's treatment: therapeutic diphenylcyclopropenone sensitization with weekly scalp DPC. The input for sequencing was whole blood, taken in connection with sensitization to the hapten diphenylcyclopropenone (DPC). The TCR was taken from a woman aged 45-65 years with alopecia areata. Some clones in this sample may be carry-over from other donors' samples. The V call is TRBV12-3 or TRBV12-4, the J call TRBJ2-7, with D possibly matching TRBD2 (6 bases). The CDR3 bases are TGTGCCAGCAGTGGGGGGAAGGGGTACGAGCAGTACTTC. Protein sequence: CASSGGKGYEQYF.